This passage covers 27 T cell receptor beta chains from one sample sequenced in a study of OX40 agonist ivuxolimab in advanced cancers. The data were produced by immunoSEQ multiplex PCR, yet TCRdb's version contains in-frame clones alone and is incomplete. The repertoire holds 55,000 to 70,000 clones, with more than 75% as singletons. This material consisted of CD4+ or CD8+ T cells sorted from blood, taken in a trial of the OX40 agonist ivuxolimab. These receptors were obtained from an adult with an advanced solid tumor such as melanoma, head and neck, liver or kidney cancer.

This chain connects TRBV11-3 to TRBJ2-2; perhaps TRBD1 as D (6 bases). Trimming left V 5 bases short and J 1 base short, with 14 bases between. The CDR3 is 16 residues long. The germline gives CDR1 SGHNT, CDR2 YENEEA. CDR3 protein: CASSARDTVNTGELFF. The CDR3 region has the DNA TGTGCCAGCAGCGCACGGGACACTGTGAACACCGGGGAGCTGTTTTTT.

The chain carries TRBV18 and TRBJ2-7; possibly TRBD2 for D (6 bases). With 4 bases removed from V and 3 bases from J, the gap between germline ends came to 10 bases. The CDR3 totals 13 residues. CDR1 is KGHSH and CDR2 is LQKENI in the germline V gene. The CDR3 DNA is TGTGCCAGCTCACTAGGGACTTTCTACGAGCAGTACTTC. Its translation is CASSLGTFYEQYF.

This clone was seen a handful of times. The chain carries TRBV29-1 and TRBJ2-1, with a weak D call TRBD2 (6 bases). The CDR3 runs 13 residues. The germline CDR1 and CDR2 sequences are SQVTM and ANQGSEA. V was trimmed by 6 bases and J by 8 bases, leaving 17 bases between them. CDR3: CSVETGVSDEQFF. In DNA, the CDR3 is TGCAGCGTCGAGACGGGGGTTTCCGATGAGCAGTTCTTC.

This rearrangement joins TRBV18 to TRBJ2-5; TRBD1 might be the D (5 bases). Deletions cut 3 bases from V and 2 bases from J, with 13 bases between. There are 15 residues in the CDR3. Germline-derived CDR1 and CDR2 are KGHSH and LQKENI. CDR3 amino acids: CASSPFEKGQETQYF. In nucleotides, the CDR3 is TGTGCCAGCTCACCGTTTGAGAAGGGGCAAGAGACCCAGTACTTC.

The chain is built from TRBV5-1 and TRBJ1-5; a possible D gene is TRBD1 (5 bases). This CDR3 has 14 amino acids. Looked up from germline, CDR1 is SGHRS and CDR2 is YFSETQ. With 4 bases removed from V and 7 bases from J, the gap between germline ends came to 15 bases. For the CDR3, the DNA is TGCGCCAGCAGCCTGCAAGGCGGGGACCAGCCCCAGCATTTT. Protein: CASSLQGGDQPQHF.

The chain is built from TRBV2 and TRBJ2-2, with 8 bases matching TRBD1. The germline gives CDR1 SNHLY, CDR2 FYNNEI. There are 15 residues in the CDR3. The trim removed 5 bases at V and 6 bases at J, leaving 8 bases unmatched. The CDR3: CASSPRTGSAGELFF. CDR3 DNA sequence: TGTGCCAGCAGTCCAAGGACAGGGTCGGCCGGGGAGCTGTTTTTT. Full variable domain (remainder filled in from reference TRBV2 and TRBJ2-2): EPEVTQTPSHQVTQMGQEVILRCVPISNHLYFYWYRQILGQKVEFLVSFYNNEISEKSEIFDDQFSVERPDGSNFTLKIRSTKLEDSAMYFCASSPRTGSAGELFFGEGSRLTVL.

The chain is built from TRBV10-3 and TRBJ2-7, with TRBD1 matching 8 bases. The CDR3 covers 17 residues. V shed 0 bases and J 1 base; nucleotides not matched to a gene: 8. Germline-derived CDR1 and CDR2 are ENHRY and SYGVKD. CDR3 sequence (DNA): TGTGCCATCAGTGAGTCCGGCAGGGGGCTTGGGTCCTACGAGCAGTACTTC. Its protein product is CAISESGRGLGSYEQYF.

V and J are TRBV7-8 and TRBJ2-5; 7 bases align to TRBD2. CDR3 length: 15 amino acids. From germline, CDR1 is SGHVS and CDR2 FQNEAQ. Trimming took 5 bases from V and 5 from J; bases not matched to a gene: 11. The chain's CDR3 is CASSPWGGGQETQYF. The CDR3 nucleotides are TGTGCCAGCAGCCCATGGGGGGGAGGCCAGGAGACCCAGTACTTC.

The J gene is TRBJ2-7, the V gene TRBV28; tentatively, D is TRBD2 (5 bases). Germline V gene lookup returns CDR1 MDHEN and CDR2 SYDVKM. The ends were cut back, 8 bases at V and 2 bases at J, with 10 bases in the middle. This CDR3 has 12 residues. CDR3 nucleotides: TGTGCCAGCGGACTCGCCCCCTACGAGCAGTACTTC. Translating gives CASGLAPYEQYF.

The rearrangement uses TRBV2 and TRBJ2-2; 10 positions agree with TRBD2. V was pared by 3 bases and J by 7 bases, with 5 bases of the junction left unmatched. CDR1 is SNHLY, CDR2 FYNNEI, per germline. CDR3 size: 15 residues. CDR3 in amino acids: CASSEERGGHGELFF. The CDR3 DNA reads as TGTGCCAGCAGTGAGGAGCGGGGGGGCCACGGGGAGCTGTTTTTT.

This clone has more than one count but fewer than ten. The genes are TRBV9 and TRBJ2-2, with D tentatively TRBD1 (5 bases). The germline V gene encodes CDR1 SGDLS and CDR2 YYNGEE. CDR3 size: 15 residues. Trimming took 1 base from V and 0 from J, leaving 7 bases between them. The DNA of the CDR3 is TGTGCCAGCAGCGTATCAGGGTCGAACACCGGGGAGCTGTTTTTT. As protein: CASSVSGSNTGELFF.

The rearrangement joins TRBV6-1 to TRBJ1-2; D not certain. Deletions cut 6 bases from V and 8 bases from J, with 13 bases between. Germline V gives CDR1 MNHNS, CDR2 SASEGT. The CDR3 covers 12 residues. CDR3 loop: CASSGPGGGYTF. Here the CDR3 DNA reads TGTGCCAGCAGCGGGCCCGGAGGAGGCTACACCTTC.

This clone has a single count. The CDR3 DNA is TGCGCCAGCAGCCAAGCGACAGACCTTAGGTCACCCCTCCACTTT. This encodes CASSQATDLRSPLHF. V gene TRBV4-1 combines with J gene TRBJ1-6; possible D gene TRBD1, 5 bases. The CDR3 loop spans 15 amino acids. Germline CDR1 and CDR2: MGHRA and YSYEKL. The V end lost 1 base, the J end lost 10 bases, and 14 bases lay between the germline ends.

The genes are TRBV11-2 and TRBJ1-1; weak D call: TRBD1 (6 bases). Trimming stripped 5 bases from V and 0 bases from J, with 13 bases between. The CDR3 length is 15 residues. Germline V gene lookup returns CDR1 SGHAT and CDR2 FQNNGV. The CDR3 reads CASSQGGGLNTEAFF. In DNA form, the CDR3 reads TGTGCCAGCAGCCAAGGGGGGGGCCTGAACACTGAAGCTTTCTTT. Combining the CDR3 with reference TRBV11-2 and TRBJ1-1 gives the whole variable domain EAGVAQSPRYKIIEKRQSVAFWCNPISGHATLYWYQQILGQGPKLLIQFQNNGVVDDSQLPKDRFSAERLKGVDSTLKIQPAKLEDSAVYLCASSQGGGLNTEAFFGQGTRLTVV.

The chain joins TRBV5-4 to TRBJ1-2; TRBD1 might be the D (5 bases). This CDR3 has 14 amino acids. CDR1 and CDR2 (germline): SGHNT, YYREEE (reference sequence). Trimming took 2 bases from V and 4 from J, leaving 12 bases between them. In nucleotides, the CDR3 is TGTGCCAGCAGCTTTCGCTCGAGGGGCTATGGCTACACCTTC. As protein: CASSFRSRGYGYTF.

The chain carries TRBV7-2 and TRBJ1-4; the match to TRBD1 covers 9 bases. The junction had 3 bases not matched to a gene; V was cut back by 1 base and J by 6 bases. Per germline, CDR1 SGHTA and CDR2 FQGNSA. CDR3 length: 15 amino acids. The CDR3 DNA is TGTGCCAGCAGCTTAGTTTGGGACAGGGATGAAAAACTGTTTTTT. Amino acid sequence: CASSLVWDRDEKLFF.

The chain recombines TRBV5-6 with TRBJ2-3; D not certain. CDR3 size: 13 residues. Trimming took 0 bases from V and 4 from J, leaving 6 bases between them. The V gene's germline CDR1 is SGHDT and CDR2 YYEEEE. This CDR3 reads CASSLVSSDTQYF. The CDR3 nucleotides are TGTGCCAGCAGCTTGGTGAGTTCAGATACGCAGTATTTT.

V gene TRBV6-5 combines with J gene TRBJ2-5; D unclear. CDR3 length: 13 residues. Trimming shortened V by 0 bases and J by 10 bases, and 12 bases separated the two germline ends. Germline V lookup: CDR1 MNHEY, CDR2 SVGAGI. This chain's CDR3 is CASSYSTVHGQYF. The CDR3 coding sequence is TGTGCCAGCAGTTACTCGACGGTCCACGGCCAGTACTTC.

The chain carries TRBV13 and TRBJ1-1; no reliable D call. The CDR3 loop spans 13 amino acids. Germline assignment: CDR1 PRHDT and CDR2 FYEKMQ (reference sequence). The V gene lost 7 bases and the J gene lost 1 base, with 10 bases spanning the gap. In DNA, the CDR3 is TGTGCCAGCACTCTTGTCGGGAACACTGAAGCTTTCTTT. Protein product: CASTLVGNTEAFF.

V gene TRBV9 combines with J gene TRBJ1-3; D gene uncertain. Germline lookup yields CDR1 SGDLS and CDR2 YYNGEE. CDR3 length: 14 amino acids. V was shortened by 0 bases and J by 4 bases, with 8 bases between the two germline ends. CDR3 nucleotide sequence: TGTGCCAGCAGCGTAGACGTCAGAGGAAACACCATATATTTT. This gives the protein CASSVDVRGNTIYF.

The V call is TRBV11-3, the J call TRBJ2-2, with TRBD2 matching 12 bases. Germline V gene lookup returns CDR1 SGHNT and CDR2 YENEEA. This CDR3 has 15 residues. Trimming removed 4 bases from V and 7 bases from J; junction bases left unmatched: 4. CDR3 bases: TGTGCCAGCAGCTCGACTAGCGGGAGCATCGGGGAGCTGTTTTTT. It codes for CASSSTSGSIGELFF.

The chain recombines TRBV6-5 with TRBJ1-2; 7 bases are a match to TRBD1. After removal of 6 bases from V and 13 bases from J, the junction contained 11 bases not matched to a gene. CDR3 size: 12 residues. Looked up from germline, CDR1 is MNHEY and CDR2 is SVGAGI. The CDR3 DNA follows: TGTGCCAGCAGGGGATACAGGGGTCCGTCCACCTTC. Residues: CASRGYRGPSTF.

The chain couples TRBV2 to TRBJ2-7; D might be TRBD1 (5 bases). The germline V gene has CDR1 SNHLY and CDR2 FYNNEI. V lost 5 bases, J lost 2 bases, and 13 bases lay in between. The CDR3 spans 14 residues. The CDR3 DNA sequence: TGTGCCAGCAGTCTAGGGTCCAGGGCCTACGAGCAGTACTTC. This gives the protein CASSLGSRAYEQYF.

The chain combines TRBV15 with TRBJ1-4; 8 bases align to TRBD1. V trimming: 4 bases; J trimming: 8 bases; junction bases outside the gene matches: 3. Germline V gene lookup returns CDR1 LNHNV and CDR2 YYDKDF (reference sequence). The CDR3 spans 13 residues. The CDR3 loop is CATSTGGWEKLFF. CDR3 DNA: TGTGCCACCAGCACAGGGGGCTGGGAAAAACTGTTTTTT.

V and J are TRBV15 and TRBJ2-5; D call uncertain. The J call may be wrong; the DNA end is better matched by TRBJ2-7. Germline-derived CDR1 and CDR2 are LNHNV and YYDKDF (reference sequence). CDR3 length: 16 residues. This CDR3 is CATSREVIGFSYEQYF. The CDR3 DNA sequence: TGTGCCACCAGCAGAGAGGTAATAGGCTTCTCCTACGAGCAGTACTTC.

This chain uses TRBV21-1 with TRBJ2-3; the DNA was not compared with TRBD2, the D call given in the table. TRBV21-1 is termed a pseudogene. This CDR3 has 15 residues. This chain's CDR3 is CASSKGRGGTDTQYF. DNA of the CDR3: TGTGCCAGCAGCAAGGGGCGGGGGGGCACAGATACGCAGTATTTT.

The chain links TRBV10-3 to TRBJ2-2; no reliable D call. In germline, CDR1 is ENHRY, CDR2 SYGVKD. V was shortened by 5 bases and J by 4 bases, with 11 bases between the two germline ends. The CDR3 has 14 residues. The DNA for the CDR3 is TGTGCCATCAGTAAGAGTGCGATCACCGGGGAGCTGTTTTTT. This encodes CAISKSAITGELFF.